These 10 T cell receptor beta chains share one sample of origin, sequenced in a study of blood T cell repertoires in COVID-19. Sequencing used immunoSEQ multiplex PCR; TCRdb keeps in-frame clones, though not all of them. The sample includes roughly 240,000 clones, 75% to 85% of them seen just once. What was sequenced was peripheral blood. The source is a woman between 65 and 79 years old with acute or convalescent COVID-19.

The rearrangement links TRBV4-1 to TRBJ2-3; possible D gene TRBD2, 6 bases. V was clipped by 0 bases and J by 2 bases, with 12 bases between them. Germline V gene sequence: CDR1 MGHRA, CDR2 YSYEKL. The CDR3 totals 16 residues. CDR3 bases: TGCGCCAGCAGCCAAGATCCGGGAGTGGCCACAGATACGCAGTATTTT. Translating gives CASSQDPGVATDTQYF.

The rearrangement uses TRBV15 and TRBJ2-1; D uncertain. The germline V gene encodes CDR1 LNHNV and CDR2 YYDKDF (reference sequence). Trimming removed 0 bases at V and 5 bases at J, with 11 bases between. The CDR3 consists of 15 residues. The DNA for the CDR3 is TGTGCCACCAGCAGAGACCGGGTCCCTAACAATGAGCAGTTCTTC. Translating it yields CATSRDRVPNNEQFF.

The chain uses TRBV28 and TRBJ2-7, with D maybe TRBD1 (6 bases). The CDR3 is 13 residues long. The germline V and J ends were trimmed by 6 bases and 3 bases, with 12 bases remaining between them. Germline V gene sequence: CDR1 MDHEN, CDR2 SYDVKM. CDR3: CASRDGTFYEQYF. The CDR3 region has the DNA TGTGCCAGCAGGGACGGGACATTCTACGAGCAGTACTTC.

This rearrangement joins TRBV5-4 to TRBJ2-1; 8 positions agree with TRBD2. This CDR3 comprises 16 residues. V was clipped by 3 bases and J by 4 bases; unmatched bases: 9. Germline assignment: CDR1 SGHNT and CDR2 YYREEE (reference sequence). The DNA for the CDR3 is TGTGCCAGCAGCTCCGGGGGGGGTGACTCTTACAATGAGCAGTTCTTC. Translating gives CASSSGGGDSYNEQFF.

The DNA for the CDR3 is TGTGCCAGCAGTGATACAGGGGACACCGGGGAGCTGTTTTTT. Its protein product is CASSDTGDTGELFF. V gene TRBV6-1 combines with J gene TRBJ2-2; 7 positions match TRBD1. This CDR3 is built from 14 residues. The germline gives CDR1 MNHNS, CDR2 SASEGT. V lost 3 bases and J lost 3; bases outside the gene matches: 1.

This chain uses TRBV27 with TRBJ1-2; 9 bases are shared with TRBD1. This CDR3 region has 14 residues. Germline V gene data show CDR1 as MNHEY and CDR2 as SMNVEV (reference sequence). V lost 4 bases and J lost 2; bases outside the gene matches: 2. In DNA, the CDR3 is TGTGCCAGCAGTTCGGGACAGGGAAACTATGGCTACACCTTC. Amino acids: CASSSGQGNYGYTF.

This clone was seen a few times. V is TRBV7-8 and J is TRBJ1-6; a weak D match, TRBD1 (6 bases). The germline V gene encodes CDR1 SGHVS and CDR2 FQNEAQ. The length of the CDR3 is 17 residues. V gave up 0 bases and J gave up 5 bases, with 14 bases separating them. CDR3 in amino acids: CASSLAPARGNNSPLHF. The CDR3 nucleotides read TGTGCCAGCAGCTTAGCTCCAGCCAGGGGCAATAATTCACCCCTCCACTTT.

J is TRBJ2-1 and V is TRBV6-5, with TRBD2 matching over 12 bases. Germline V gene sequence: CDR1 MNHEY, CDR2 SVGAGI. Trimming took 4 bases from V and 3 from J; bases not matched to a gene: 4. The CDR3 extends over 16 amino acids. The CDR3 nucleotides are TGTGCCAGCAGTTTAGAACTAGCGGGGGGCTACAATGAGCAGTTCTTC. It yields the protein CASSLELAGGYNEQFF.

This clone was counted many times. The V and J genes are TRBV5-8 and TRBJ1-5; 8 bases fit TRBD1. In germline, CDR1 is SGHTS, CDR2 YDEGEE. The CDR3 runs to 16 residues. The ends lost 0 bases at V and 7 bases at J; junction bases unmatched: 9. The CDR3 protein is CASSLAGQGRGQPQHF. Written as DNA, the CDR3 is TGTGCCAGCAGCTTGGCTGGACAGGGAAGGGGGCAGCCCCAGCATTTT. Complete variable domain (other parts from reference TRBV5-8 and TRBJ1-5): EAGVTQSPTHLIKTRGQQATLRCSPISGHTSVYWYQQALGLGLQFLLWYDEGEERNRGNFPPRFSGRQFPNYSSELNVNALELEDSALYLCASSLAGQGRGQPQHFGDGTRLSIL.

The chain links TRBV6-1 to TRBJ2-6, with D perhaps matching TRBD1 (6 bases). CDR3 size: 15 residues. The V and J ends lost 2 bases and 13 bases respectively, with 18 bases between them. Germline V CDR1 and CDR2: MNHNS, SASEGT. In nucleotides, the CDR3 is TGTGCCAGCAGTGAACTGGGACATACCCTCGAGGTCCTGACTTTC. It is translated as CASSELGHTLEVLTF.